This T cell receptor beta chain stems from a study of blood T cell repertoires in COVID-19. At the level of the study: Sites across the United States, Italy and Spain contributed samples from acute and convalescent COVID-19.

In terms of age and location, participants ranged from roughly 18 to 95 years and lived in about two dozen US areas. With 3 bases removed from V and 1 base from J, the gap between germline ends came to 13 bases. This CDR3 region has 14 residues. Germline CDR1 is DFQATT and CDR2 is SNEGSKA (reference sequence). Measured with immunoSEQ multiplex PCR; TCRdb has only the in-frame clones, and not every one. This sample has around 480,000 clones, with about nine tenths found just once. This chain links TRBV20-1 with TRBJ2-7, with a weak D call TRBD1 (5 bases). This clonotype originated in a woman aged 18-30 years who had recovered from COVID-19. Sequencing was carried out using PBMCs or T cells enriched from blood (not recorded which). CDR3 sequence (DNA): TGCAGTGCTAGTGGGGCCACCATTTCCTACGAGCAGTACTTC. Amino acids: CSASGATISYEQYF.